What follows are 25 T cell receptor beta chains derived from one specimen sequenced in a study of blood T cell repertoires in COVID-19. Sequenced by immunoSEQ multiplex PCR; TCRdb stores in-frame clones only, minus some. The sample has some 80,000 clones; around 90% are singletons. The sequencing input was peripheral blood. These receptors were collected from a woman aged 50 to 60 with active or convalescent COVID-19.

V is TRBV7-9 and J is TRBJ1-6; 9 bases are a match to TRBD1. Germline CDR1 and CDR2: SEHNR and FQNEAQ (reference sequence). The trim removed 11 bases at V and 6 bases at J, leaving 11 bases unmatched. The CDR3 contains 15 residues. CDR3: CAGMAGQGGNSPLHF. DNA of the CDR3: TGTGCCGGGATGGCGGGACAGGGCGGTAATTCACCCCTCCACTTT.

The table lists this clone with a few counts. The chain joins TRBV7-2 to TRBJ1-2; no firm D call. V was shortened by 0 bases and J by 4 bases, with 12 bases between the two germline ends. CDR3 length: 15 residues. Germline V gene lookup returns CDR1 SGHTA and CDR2 FQGNSA. CDR3 bases: TGTGCCAGCAGCTTAGCCCGCCGGAGAACCTATGGCTACACCTTC. This gives the protein CASSLARRRTYGYTF.

This clone was seen a handful of times. This chain joins TRBV19 and TRBJ1-1; TRBD1 agrees at 8 bases. Germline V gene lookup returns CDR1 LNHDA and CDR2 SQIVND (reference sequence). The J segment lost 6 bases and the V segment lost 5 bases, leaving 8 bases of the junction unmatched. There are 14 residues in the CDR3. The CDR3 DNA follows: TGTGCCAGTAGTTTCCGGACAGGGATAGCTGAAGCTTTCTTT. As protein: CASSFRTGIAEAFF.

The chain couples TRBV4-1 to TRBJ1-1, with D possibly matching TRBD1 (6 bases). Trimming shortened V by 0 bases and J by 0 bases, and 17 bases separated the two germline ends. Germline CDR1 is MGHRA and CDR2 is YSYEKL. The CDR3 spans 18 residues. CDR3 region: CASSQDPINRDLNTEAFF. For the CDR3, the DNA is TGCGCCAGCAGCCAAGATCCTATCAACAGGGACCTGAACACTGAAGCTTTCTTT.

The genes are TRBV6-6 and TRBJ1-1; 7 bases fit TRBD1. Germline V gene sequence: CDR1 MNHNY, CDR2 SVGAGI (reference sequence). CDR3 length: 14 residues. The junction had 5 bases not matched to a gene; V was cut back by 2 bases and J by 5 bases. The CDR3 bases are TGTGCCAGCAGTTACGGGCAGGGGGTGACTGAAGCTTTCTTT. Its protein product is CASSYGQGVTEAFF.

This chain uses TRBV11-2 with TRBJ2-7, with D possibly TRBD1 on 6 matching bases. V shed 6 bases and J shed 5 bases, with 17 bases lying between them. There are 14 residues in the CDR3. Per germline, CDR1 SGHAT and CDR2 FQNNGV. The CDR3 sequence is CASSLDRRSDEQYF. The CDR3 bases are TGTGCCAGCAGTCTTGACAGGCGCAGCGACGAGCAGTACTTC.

In its sample, this clone was seen once. This sequence joins TRBV10-3 and TRBJ2-1; 9 bases match TRBD1. Germline assignment: CDR1 ENHRY and CDR2 SYGVKD. The CDR3 covers 15 residues. The trim removed 3 bases at V and 5 bases at J, leaving 5 bases unmatched. The CDR3, as DNA: TGTGCCATCAGTGATTGGACAGGGGTCCACAATGAGCAGTTCTTC. It is translated as CAISDWTGVHNEQFF.

Only one count was recorded for this clone. The rearrangement links TRBV18 to TRBJ2-7, with TRBD1 as a possible D gene (5 bases). The germline V gene encodes CDR1 KGHSH and CDR2 LQKENI. There are 16 residues in the CDR3. V dropped 2 bases and J dropped 4 bases, with 18 bases sitting between them. The CDR3 region has the DNA TGTGCCAGCTCACCAATCCAGGGTAGTAAGGTGTACGAGCAGTACTTC. Amino acids: CASSPIQGSKVYEQYF.

The CDR3 loop is CAIAQGAQDGYTF. The CDR3, as DNA: TGTGCCATCGCGCAGGGGGCGCAGGATGGCTACACCTTC. This chain uses TRBV10-3 with TRBJ1-2, with 8 bases aligning to TRBD1. Unmatched junction bases numbered 8, after V lost 8 bases and J lost 6 bases. The CDR3 extends over 13 amino acids. Per the germline V gene, CDR1 is ENHRY and CDR2 is SYGVKD.

The V gene is TRBV4-1, the J gene TRBJ1-5; tentatively, D is TRBD1 (5 bases). Trimming cost V 1 base and J 3 bases, with 13 bases left between them. Looked up from germline, CDR1 is MGHRA and CDR2 is YSYEKL. This CDR3 has 16 residues. The CDR3 is CASSQGQGFFNQPQHF. CDR3 nucleotide sequence: TGCGCCAGCAGCCAAGGCCAGGGATTTTTCAATCAGCCCCAGCATTTT.

The chain carries TRBV2 and TRBJ1-2, with 10 bases aligning to TRBD1. Germline loops: CDR1 SNHLY, CDR2 FYNNEI. The CDR3 covers 16 residues. V gave up 1 base and J gave up 3 bases; unmatched junction bases: 5. The CDR3 sequence is CASSEGEDRGDYGYTF. DNA of the CDR3: TGTGCCAGCAGTGAAGGCGAGGACAGGGGGGACTATGGCTACACCTTC.

This clone showed up just once. V usage is TRBV14 and J usage is TRBJ2-7, with D hard to call. This CDR3 is built from 13 residues. V lost 4 bases and J lost 5, with 12 bases in between. CDR1 SGHDN and CDR2 FVKESK come from the germline V gene. This CDR3 is CASSLGWRNEQYF. The CDR3 coding sequence is TGTGCCAGCAGCCTCGGTTGGCGGAACGAGCAGTACTTC.

This clone was counted between two and nine times. V gene TRBV9 combines with J gene TRBJ2-7; the match to TRBD2 covers 8 bases. Trimming at V came to 3 bases and at J to 1 base, leaving 3 bases not matched to a gene. Germline V gene lookup returns CDR1 SGDLS and CDR2 YYNGEE. This CDR3 contains 14 residues. Here the CDR3 DNA reads TGTGCCAGCAGCGAGCGGGGGCCTTCCTACGAGCAGTACTTC. Translated, it gives CASSERGPSYEQYF.

The V call is TRBV5-1, the J call TRBJ2-1, with 7 nucleotides matching TRBD1. The CDR3 extends over 13 amino acids. V shed 0 bases, J shed 10 bases, and the junction held 4 bases outside the gene matches. Germline V gene data show CDR1 as SGHRS and CDR2 as YFSETQ. Here the CDR3 DNA reads TGCGCCAGCAGCTTGGGACAGGGCAGGGAGCAGTTCTTC. Residues: CASSLGQGREQFF.

The chain joins TRBV9 to TRBJ1-1, with 8 positions matching TRBD1. CDR3 length equals 16 residues. Germline CDR1 reads SGDLS; CDR2 reads YYNGEE. After removal of 3 bases from V and 1 base from J, the junction contained 8 bases not matched to a gene. The chain's CDR3 is CASSALPGQGNTEAFF. CDR3 coding DNA: TGTGCCAGCAGCGCACTTCCCGGACAGGGGAACACTGAAGCTTTCTTT. The whole variable domain, remainder taken from reference TRBV9 and TRBJ1-1, is DSGVTQTPKHLITATGQRVTLRCSPRSGDLSVYWYQQSLDQGLQFLIQYYNGEERAKGNILERFSAQQFPDLHSELNLSSLELGDSALYFCASSALPGQGNTEAFFGQGTRLTVV.

The rearrangement links TRBV12-3 or TRBV12-4 to TRBJ2-7, with a weak D call TRBD2 (6 bases). CDR3 size: 13 residues. V was shortened by 5 bases and J by 6 bases, with 14 bases between the two germline ends. Written as DNA, the CDR3 is TGTGCCAGCAGTCGGGACTCCTTTCGCGAGCAGTACTTC. Encoded protein: CASSRDSFREQYF.

The rearrangement uses TRBV28 and TRBJ1-6, with D perhaps matching TRBD1 (5 bases). V gave up 5 bases and J gave up 8 bases, with 7 bases separating them. The CDR3 length is 12 residues. Germline V gene lookup returns CDR1 MDHEN and CDR2 SYDVKM. CDR3 sequence: CASSPGDSPLHF. The CDR3 region has the DNA TGTGCCAGCAGTCCGGGGGATTCACCCCTCCACTTT.

The V call is TRBV6-4, the J call TRBJ2-2; the match to TRBD2 covers 12 bases. V lost 1 base and J lost 4; bases outside the gene matches: 4. CDR1 is MRHNA and CDR2 is SNTAGT in the germline V gene. CDR3 length equals 17 residues. The CDR3 is CASSDWTSGEGTGELFF. The CDR3 DNA reads TGTGCCAGCAGTGACTGGACTAGCGGGGAGGGCACCGGGGAGCTGTTTTTT.

The J gene is TRBJ1-2, the V gene TRBV12-3 or TRBV12-4; D is perhaps TRBD1 (5 bases). Trimming shortened V by 5 bases and J by 8 bases, and 15 bases separated the two germline ends. The CDR3 spans 13 residues. The DNA of the CDR3 is TGTGCCAGCAGTCTCCAGGCCGGGGGGGGCTACACCTTC. Translating gives CASSLQAGGGYTF.

The chain carries TRBV19 and TRBJ2-7, with D tentatively TRBD1 (6 bases). Trimming shortened V by 6 bases and J by 3 bases, and 12 bases separated the two germline ends. CDR3 length equals 13 residues. The germline CDR1 and CDR2 sequences are LNHDA and SQIVND (reference sequence). The CDR3 loop reads CASSPGQSYEQYF. The CDR3 DNA reads TGTGCCAGTAGCCCCGGACAGAGCTACGAGCAGTACTTC.

This rearrangement joins TRBV3-1 (or the pseudogene TRBV3-2) to TRBJ1-4; no definite D call. V gave up 0 bases and J gave up 3 bases, with 11 bases separating them. The CDR3 has 16 residues. The germline gives CDR1 LGHDT, CDR2 YNNKEL (reference sequence). The CDR3 DNA is TGTGCCAGCAGCCAAGATGCAAGGACTTCTAATGAAAAACTGTTTTTT. Residues: CASSQDARTSNEKLFF.

The chain uses TRBV7-8 and TRBJ1-2; D is possibly TRBD1 (5 bases). The CDR3 covers 14 residues. Trimming cost V 7 bases and J 4 bases, with 16 bases left between them. CDR1 is SGHVS and CDR2 is FQNEAQ in the germline V gene. CDR3 nucleotides: TGTGCCAGCAACAGACAGACAGCCACCTATGGCTACACCTTC. Translation: CASNRQTATYGYTF.

This clone was found once. The chain joins TRBV25-1 to TRBJ1-2, with 8 bases identical to TRBD1. The CDR3 consists of 14 residues. Per germline, CDR1 MGHDK and CDR2 SYGVNS. V was clipped by 1 base and J by 8 bases; unmatched bases: 6. CDR3 nucleotide sequence: TGTGCCAGCAGTGAATGGACCGGGACAGGCGGCTACACCTTC. It specifies CASSEWTGTGGYTF.

This clone was seen a few times. The rearrangement uses TRBV14 and TRBJ1-6; D may be TRBD1 (6 bases). Germline V gene data show CDR1 as SGHDN and CDR2 as FVKESK. This CDR3 comprises 14 residues. V shed 4 bases and J shed 10 bases, with 14 bases lying between them. The CDR3 DNA follows: TGTGCCAGCAGCCCCACAGGGATGGGCTCACCCCTCCACTTT. Amino acid sequence: CASSPTGMGSPLHF.

The table lists this clone with a count of one. The genes are TRBV6-5 and TRBJ2-3, with D maybe TRBD1 (5 bases). Trimming took off 7 bases at V and 4 bases at J, with 12 bases between the two ends. The CDR3 length is 13 residues. Germline CDR1 is MNHEY and CDR2 is SVGAGI. CDR3 residues: CASMGQGADTQYF. The CDR3 nucleotides are TGTGCCAGCATGGGGCAGGGTGCAGATACGCAGTATTTT.